This T cell receptor beta chain was profiled in a study of T cell responses to AZD1222 COVID-19 vaccine. Regarding the study as a whole: CD4 TCRs covered the whole spike, strongest at regions 160-218 and 743-854.

A remark on this clone: What it binds is unknown.

Germline values: CDR1 MDHEN, CDR2 SYDVKM. After removal of 1 base from V and 4 bases from J, the junction contained 9 bases not matched to a gene. The CDR3 has 16 amino acids. Profiling relied on immunoSEQ multiplex PCR, and the TCRdb table lists in-frame clones only, not all of them. Among around 140,000 clones listed, roughly 93% were seen once. This sequence was found in an adult in good health. Source: peripheral blood, taken on day 0 of MenACWY control vaccination. The V call is TRBV28, the J call TRBJ2-7, with TRBD2 matching 8 bases. Here the CDR3 DNA reads TGTGCCAGCAGTTTATCTTCAGCGGGAGAAGGGTACGAGCAGTACTTC. Protein sequence: CASSLSSAGEGYEQYF.